These T cell receptor beta chains were read from a single sample in a study of T cell responses to AZD1222 COVID-19 vaccine. Libraries were prepared by immunoSEQ multiplex PCR; TCRdb keeps only in-frame clonotypes and omits some of them. The sample contains about 93,000 clones, roughly nine tenths of which appear only once. The material was peripheral blood, obtained 28 days after the second AZD1222 dose. The receptors shown here come from an adult who received the AZD1222 COVID-19 vaccine. The CDR3 runs from the conserved cysteine through the conserved F or W. The D gene is left open where the match is weak. Clone size is stated in some rows and not others, as once, few, many or a class when expanded.

few	TRBV19	TRBJ2-7	TRBD1	TGTGCCAGTAGTGCCCCCACAGGGGGCAAGTACGAGCAGTACTTC	CASSAPTGGKYEQYF
.	TRBV3-1/TRBV3-2	TRBJ1-1	.	TGTGCCAGCAGCCGCGCAGCGAACACTGAAGCTTTCTTT	CASSRAANTEAFF
.	TRBV7-8	TRBJ2-5	TRBD1	TGTGCCAGCAGTCCAGCCGGGACAGTCCAAGAGACCCAGTACTTC	CASSPAGTVQETQYF
.	TRBV25-1	TRBJ1-2	.	TGTGCCAGCCAGGTTTACTATGGCTACACCTTC	CASQVYYGYTF
.	TRBV3-1/TRBV3-2	TRBJ1-1	.	TGTGCCAGCAGCCAAGATTATGCGGCAGGAGACGTATATACTGAAGCTTTCTTT	CASSQDYAAGDVYTEAFF
.	TRBV19	TRBJ2-1	.	TGTGCCAGTAGTCCCTCCCGTGGTAGAGGAAGCAGGTCCTACAATGAGCAGTTCTTC	CASSPSRGRGSRSYNEQFF
.	TRBV4-1	TRBJ1-3	.	TGCGCCAGCAGCCTAGGGACACCAGGTGGAAACACCATATATTTT	CASSLGTPGGNTIYF
.	TRBV30	TRBJ1-1	.	TGTGCCTGGAAGGGGGGCTCGAACACTGAAGCTTTCTTT	CAWKGGSNTEAFF
.	TRBV7-9	TRBJ1-2	.	TGTGCCAGCAGCTTAACCAGTACGGCTTATGGCTACACCTTC	CASSLTSTAYGYTF
.	TRBV28	TRBJ1-4	TRBD1	TGTGCCAGCAGTGGGACAGGTGAAAAACTGTTTTTT	CASSGTGEKLFF
.	TRBV9	TRBJ2-5	TRBD2	TGTGCCAGCAGCCCACTAGCGGGGGGGTACCAAGAGACCCAGTACTTC	CASSPLAGGYQETQYF
.	TRBV9	TRBJ2-5	.	TGTGCCAGCAGCGTAGGGAGTAGCCAAGAGACCCAGTACTTC	CASSVGSSQETQYF
.	TRBV6-2/TRBV6-3	TRBJ2-4	.	TGTGCCAGCAGTCCGAAACGACTAGAGGAGGCCAAAAACATTCAGTACTTC	CASSPKRLEEAKNIQYF
.	TRBV5-6	TRBJ2-2	.	TGTGCCAGCAGCTTGGTAGGCCGGGGCATGGACATAACCGGGGAGCTGTTTTTT	CASSLVGRGMDITGELFF
few	TRBV4-2	TRBJ2-3	TRBD2	TGTGCCAGCAGCGATAGCGGGGGGGTCACAGATACGCAGTATTTT	CASSDSGGVTDTQYF
.	TRBV9	TRBJ2-7	.	TGTGCCAGCAGCCCTCCCCGTTCACAGGGAAGGCACGAGCAGTACTTC	CASSPPRSQGRHEQYF
.	TRBV9	TRBJ1-5	TRBD1	TGTGCCAGCAGCGCAGGGGGAATGGGCAATCAGCCCCAGCATTTT	CASSAGGMGNQPQHF
.	TRBV19	TRBJ1-1	.	TGTGCCAGTAGTATAGGGTTGGCTGAGGAAGCTTTCTTT	CASSIGLAEEAFF
.	TRBV2	TRBJ1-5	.	TGTGCCAGCAGTGAAGAGGTGGAGCAGCCCCAGCATTTT	CASSEEVEQPQHF
.	TRBV29-1	TRBJ1-1	.	TGCAGCGTTGCTACAGGGTTCTACACTGAAGCTTTCTTT	CSVATGFYTEAFF
.	TRBV7-2	TRBJ2-1	.	TGTGCCAGCAGCTACGAAGCCTACAATGAGCAGTTCTTC	CASSYEAYNEQFF
.	TRBV27	TRBJ1-5	TRBD1	TGTGCCAGCAGTTTATCGGGACAGGGTTATCAGCCCCAGCATTTT	CASSLSGQGYQPQHF
.	TRBV7-3	TRBJ1-1	.	TGTGCCAGCAGCTTAACGACAGACTCTGAAGCTTTCTTT	CASSLTTDSEAFF
.	TRBV29-1	TRBJ2-1	TRBD2	TGCAGCGTTGACTCTAGCGGGGGAAATGAGCAGTTCTTC	CSVDSSGGNEQFF
once	TRBV10-3	TRBJ2-1	.	TGTGCCATCAGTGAGGAACAGGATTACAATGAGCAGTTCTTC	CAISEEQDYNEQFF
.	TRBV18	TRBJ2-4	.	TGTGCCAGCTCACCCGGGCGCAATCAGTACTTC	CASSPGRNQYF
.	TRBV27	TRBJ2-5	.	TGTGCCACCCTAAGTTATCGGGAGGAGACCCAGTACTTC	CATLSYREETQYF
.	TRBV15	TRBJ2-1	.	TGTGCCACCAGCTCCTGGGGGGGCTCATTTGATGAGCAGTTCTTC	CATSSWGGSFDEQFF
once	TRBV3-1/TRBV3-2	TRBJ1-1	.	TGTGCCAGCAGCCACCCCGGCACCATGAACACTGAAGCTTTCTTT	CASSHPGTMNTEAFF
.	TRBV29-1	TRBJ1-2	.	TGCAGCGTGGCCGGACGGAACTATGGCTACACCTTC	CSVAGRNYGYTF
.	TRBV7-3	TRBJ2-7	TRBD2	TGTGCCAGCAGCCCCTCGGGACTAGCGAGGGAGCAGTACTTC	CASSPSGLAREQYF
.	TRBV20-1	TRBJ1-4	.	TGCAGTGCTAGAGGGGTTGAAAAACTGTTTTTT	CSARGVEKLFF
.	TRBV13	TRBJ1-1	.	TGTGCCAGCAGCTTAGAGGGCGGGAACACTGAAGCTTTCTTT	CASSLEGGNTEAFF
.	TRBV18	TRBJ2-7	TRBD2	TGTGCCAGCTCACAACGGGAGGATCCCTACGAGCAGTACTTC	CASSQREDPYEQYF
.	TRBV5-4	TRBJ1-2	.	TGTGCCAGCAGCTTGGATGGACAGCACGTCTACACCTTC	CASSLDGQHVYTF
.	TRBV19	TRBJ2-1	TRBD2	TGTGCCAGTAGTGTGGGACTATCCAATGAGCAGTTCTTC	CASSVGLSNEQFF
.	TRBV7-9	TRBJ1-5	.	TGTGCCAGCACCACCCCAGGAGGGGGTAATCAGCCCCAGCATTTT	CASTTPGGGNQPQHF
.	TRBV4-3	TRBJ2-3	TRBD2	TGCGCCAGCAGCCGCTGGACTAGCGGGGGGGCCAGCACAGATACGCAGTATTTT	CASSRWTSGGASTDTQYF
once	TRBV2	TRBJ1-1	.	TGTGCCAGCAGTGAAGGTCGGGATGGCACTGAAGCTTTCTTT	CASSEGRDGTEAFF
.	TRBV15	TRBJ1-4	.	TGTGCCACCAAGATTGGGGGTCCCAATGAAAAACTGTTTTTT	CATKIGGPNEKLFF
.	TRBV11-2	TRBJ2-5	.	TGTGCCAGCAGCTTAGCCGAGACCCAGTACTTC	CASSLAETQYF
.	TRBV7-6	TRBJ2-1	.	TGTGCCAGCAGCTTAGCGCCCAACAGGGACAATGAGCAGTTCTTC	CASSLAPNRDNEQFF
.	TRBV3-1/TRBV3-2	TRBJ2-7	.	TGTGCCAGCAGCCCTACTCCGGGAGTCTACGAGCAGTACTTC	CASSPTPGVYEQYF
.	TRBV3-1/TRBV3-2	TRBJ2-5	TRBD2	TGTGCCAGCAGCCAAGATGATCCTAGCGGGGGGAGGGTCGAGACCCAGTACTTC	CASSQDDPSGGRVETQYF
.	TRBV9	TRBJ1-1	.	TGTGCCAGCAGCGCGGACTTAATGAACACTGAAGCTTTCTTT	CASSADLMNTEAFF
.	TRBV30	TRBJ1-5	TRBD1	TGTGCCTGGAGTGTCGGAAGACAGGGCGGTCAGCCCCAGCATTTT	CAWSVGRQGGQPQHF
.	TRBV5-8	TRBJ2-5	.	TGTGCCAGCAGCACGCCGGGGGTAGAGACCCAGTACTTC	CASSTPGVETQYF
.	TRBV3-1/TRBV3-2	TRBJ2-1	TRBD2	TGTGCCAGCAGCCCTGGCGCGGGACTAGCGGTGAGAAGCTCCTACAATGAGCAGTTCTTC	CASSPGAGLAVRSSYNEQFF
.	TRBV7-2	TRBJ1-1	.	TGTGCCAGCAGCTTCAGGGCTAGGGGCACTGAAGCTTTCTTT	CASSFRARGTEAFF